The clone carrying this T cell receptor (beta chain) was found a few times. In the original processing: Amplification from reference gene primers served as the basis for estimated nucleated cell counts. Libraries were prepared by immunoSEQ multiplex PCR; TCRdb keeps only in-frame clonotypes and omits some of them. For V, J and clone size, that table is used; D and trimming come from the DNA. Of 250,000 to 300,000 clones listed, 86% are singletons. This sample was included in a study of blood T cell repertoires in COVID-19. Study summary: T cells, B-cell-depleted T cells, or PBMCs provided the cDNA or gDNA that served as material.

Trimming took 4 bases from V and 6 from J, leaving 13 bases between them. This CDR3 is built from 12 residues. The germline V gene encodes CDR1 SQVTM and CDR2 ANQGSEA. Sequencing was carried out using peripheral blood. The chain joins TRBV29-1 to TRBJ2-7; TRBD2 might be the D (5 bases). The receptor comes from a man aged 25 to 45 with active or convalescent COVID-19. CDR3 in DNA: TGCAGCGTTGGGGGAGTAGGTCTCGAGCAGTACTTC. Encoded protein: CSVGGVGLEQYF.